This TCR beta chain was obtained from a study of cytomegalovirus exposure and HLA in healthy donors. With respect to this clone: Its antigen is not identified.

Study-wide results and limits: Investigators reported 164 TCR beta chains as tied to cytomegalovirus. According to reports, the classifier identified cytomegalovirus status with high specificity and sensitivity. A few CMV-associated chains were confirmed in vitro to be specific for CMV antigens.

Germline assignment: CDR1 SQVTM and CDR2 ANQGSEA. Unmatched junction bases numbered 5, after V lost 4 bases and J lost 4 bases. This CDR3 has 13 amino acids. The protocol was immunoSEQ multiplex PCR, while the TCRdb copy is restricted to in-frame clones and leaves out a portion. The sample consists of a few hundred thousand clones, roughly 90% of them appearing once. The chain is built from TRBV29-1 and TRBJ2-3; the match to TRBD1 covers 7 bases. Input material: PBMCs. The receptor comes from a young man in good health and CMV-seropositive. CDR3 coding DNA: TGCAGCGTTGGACAGGGTGGGGCAGATACGCAGTATTTT. Translation gives CSVGQGGADTQYF.